The sequence of this TCR beta chain was determined in a study of cytomegalovirus exposure and HLA in healthy donors. CDR3 length equals 15 residues. Trimming removed 3 bases at V and 5 bases at J, with 11 bases between. Germline V gene lookup returns CDR1 SNHLY and CDR2 FYNNEI. Primers: 60 Vbeta forward and 13 Jbeta reverse. In the original analysis: The count from a later analysis was about 80 million unique TCR beta chains, 9 million to 12 million of them shared. Assay used: immunoSEQ multiplex PCR; TCRdb lists only in-frame clones, some missing. The V and J calls and clone size were taken over from that table, and D and trimming were inferred from the DNA. Among approximately 190,000 clones listed, about 70% were seen once.

This receptor was obtained from a woman between 25 and 40 years old in good health and CMV-seronegative. The chain uses TRBV2 and TRBJ1-6, with a weak D call TRBD1 (5 bases). The sequencing input was PBMCs. CDR3 in amino acids: CASSDRPGNNSPLHF. The CDR3 DNA reads TGTGCCAGCAGTGATCGTCCAGGGAATAATTCACCCCTCCACTTT.